A selection of T cell receptor beta chains follows, all from one sample in a study of cytotoxic CD8 clonotypes in ibrutinib-treated CLL. Data came from immunoSEQ multiplex PCR; TCRdb stores just in-frame clones and leaves some out. The repertoire holds 25,000 to 30,000 clones, with roughly 57% as singletons. The material was PBMCs, obtained before ibrutinib treatment. These receptors were taken from a human donor with chronic lymphocytic leukemia. CDR3s include the opening cysteine and the closing phenylalanine or tryptophan. D genes are given only for firm matches. Clone size is not always given. Where it is, it says once, few, many or a class for expanded clones.

CDR3 length,V gene,clone size,D gene,J gene,CDR3 protein,CDR3 DNA
18,TRBV5-1,-,TRBD2,TRBJ2-6,CASSLGLAGVSGANVLTF,TGCGCCAGCAGCTTGGGACTAGCGGGAGTTTCTGGGGCCAACGTCCTGACTTTC
17,TRBV6-1,-,TRBD1,TRBJ1-2,CASSADRNLVPNYGYTF,TGTGCCAGCAGTGCGGACAGGAATTTGGTCCCAAACTATGGCTACACCTTC
15,TRBV19,-,TRBD1,TRBJ1-2,CASSVTGQGSSGYTF,TGTGCCAGTAGTGTAACGGGACAGGGTTCGAGTGGCTACACCTTC
15,TRBV9,medium-sized,TRBD2,TRBJ2-2,CASSVFAGDTGELFF,TGTGCCAGCAGCGTGTTTGCGGGAGACACCGGGGAGCTGTTTTTT
13,TRBV5-1,-,-,TRBJ2-7,CASSTGDTYEQYF,TGCGCCAGCAGCACAGGAGATACCTACGAGCAGTACTTC
14,TRBV6-6,-,TRBD1,TRBJ1-1,CASRRTGGRPEAFF,TGTGCCAGCCGGCGGACAGGGGGGAGACCTGAAGCTTTCTTT
14,TRBV28,few,-,TRBJ1-2,CASREGHNELGYTF,TGTGCCAGCAGGGAAGGACACAACGAATTGGGCTACACCTTC
12,TRBV10-3,-,-,TRBJ2-7,CAISVRPYEQYF,TGTGCCATCAGTGTTCGGCCCTACGAGCAGTACTTC
15,TRBV5-1,few,-,TRBJ2-7,CASSPPPGGAYEQYF,TGCGCCAGCAGCCCCCCTCCAGGGGGGGCCTACGAGCAGTACTTC
15,TRBV2,-,-,TRBJ2-1,CASSEQGWGNNEQFF,TGTGCCAGCAGTGAACAGGGGTGGGGAAACAATGAGCAGTTCTTC
11,TRBV28,-,-,TRBJ2-5,CASRNQETQYF,TGTGCCAGCAGGAACCAAGAGACCCAGTACTTC
14,TRBV6-1,-,-,TRBJ2-7,CASRPKGRGYEQYF,TGTGCCAGCAGGCCCAAAGGGCGGGGCTACGAGCAGTACTTC
15,TRBV6-1,-,-,TRBJ2-7,CASWGRFRGEYEQYF,TGTGCCAGCTGGGGGAGGTTCAGGGGTGAGTACGAGCAGTACTTC
13,TRBV5-1,-,-,TRBJ1-1,CASSSVVRSEAFF,TGCGCCAGCAGCTCGGTAGTCCGGAGTGAAGCTTTCTTT
16,TRBV7-2,once,TRBD1,TRBJ2-3,CASSPGQGKWADTQYF,TGTGCCAGCAGCCCGGGACAGGGGAAGTGGGCAGATACGCAGTATTTT
15,TRBV7-9,-,TRBD1,TRBJ1-2,CASSSRFGTVYGYTF,TGTGCCAGCAGCTCGCGCTTCGGGACAGTGTATGGCTACACCTTC
19,TRBV11-2,once,-,TRBJ2-7,CASSAPYGQTTKKPYEQYF,TGTGCCAGCAGCGCCCCATACGGACAGACAACCAAAAAACCCTACGAGCAGTACTTC
15,TRBV4-1,-,TRBD1,TRBJ1-2,CASSQVEGARYGYTF,TGCGCCAGCAGCCAAGTCGAGGGGGCGCGCTATGGCTACACCTTC
12,TRBV6-5,-,-,TRBJ1-6,CASSESNSPLHF,TGTGCCAGCAGTGAGAGTAATTCACCCCTCCACTTT
12,TRBV2,-,-,TRBJ2-7,CASTPLGYEQYF,TGTGCCAGCACCCCATTGGGCTACGAGCAGTACTTC
14,TRBV5-1,-,TRBD1,TRBJ1-1,CASYPGQTNTEAFF,TGCGCCTCCTATCCGGGACAGACGAACACTGAAGCTTTCTTT
15,TRBV6-1,-,-,TRBJ2-3,CASSEVDRSTDTQYF,TGTGCCAGCAGTGAGGTCGACAGGAGCACAGATACGCAGTATTTT
14,TRBV19,-,-,TRBJ2-3,CASSIGTSTDTQYF,TGTGCCAGTAGTATAGGGACTAGCACAGATACGCAGTATTTT
13,TRBV10-3,-,-,TRBJ1-1,CAISDGTNTEAFF,TGTGCCATCAGTGACGGTACGAACACTGAAGCTTTCTTT
15,TRBV11-2,medium-sized,-,TRBJ2-2,CASGPRGARTGELFF,TGTGCCAGCGGGCCTCGGGGGGCGCGCACCGGGGAGCTGTTTTTT
14,TRBV18,-,TRBD2,TRBJ2-1,CASSLAGGYNEQFF,TGTGCCAGCTCATTAGCGGGGGGATACAATGAGCAGTTCTTC
13,TRBV6-1,-,TRBD2,TRBJ2-2,CASRELGLVGLFF,TGTGCCAGCAGGGAGCTCGGACTAGTAGGGCTGTTTTTT
15,TRBV5-4,-,TRBD2,TRBJ2-3,CASSLSGGDTDTQYF,TGTGCCAGCAGCCTTAGCGGGGGGGACACAGATACGCAGTATTTT
12,TRBV28,once,-,TRBJ2-5,CASSFRVQTQYF,TGTGCCAGCAGTTTCAGGGTTCAGACCCAGTACTTC
11,TRBV29-1,-,-,TRBJ2-2,CSVVSVGELFF,TGCAGCGTAGTTTCCGTCGGGGAGCTGTTTTTT
16,TRBV11-2,few,TRBD2,TRBJ2-7,CASSLSLASGAYEQYF,TGTGCCAGCAGCTTATCCCTTGCTAGCGGTGCCTACGAGCAGTACTTC
12,TRBV7-5,-,-,TRBJ2-7,CASSFIWAEQYF,TGTGCCAGCAGTTTTATTTGGGCCGAGCAGTACTTC
13,TRBV7-2,-,TRBD1,TRBJ2-7,CASSFGQGYEQYF,TGTGCCAGCAGCTTTGGACAGGGCTACGAGCAGTACTTC
16,TRBV7-2,-,TRBD1,TRBJ1-2,CASSLAWDRLLYGYTF,TGTGCCAGCAGCTTAGCGTGGGACAGGTTACTGTATGGCTACACCTTC
14,TRBV4-3,-,-,TRBJ1-1,CASSQVGPNTEAFF,TGCGCCAGCAGCCAAGTCGGCCCGAACACTGAAGCTTTCTTT
14,TRBV7-2,-,-,TRBJ2-1,CASSSVTSYNEQFF,TGTGCCAGCAGCTCAGTCACGAGTTACAATGAGCAGTTCTTC